A single sample is the source of the 19 T cell receptor beta chains below, sequenced in a study of blood T cell repertoires in COVID-19. Profiling relied on immunoSEQ multiplex PCR, and the TCRdb table lists in-frame clones only, not all of them. The sample records approximately 490,000 clones, about 88% being singletons. The specimen was PBMCs or T cells enriched from blood (not recorded which). Source of these receptors: a woman aged 60-75 years who had recovered from COVID-19.

This chain joins TRBV6-5 and TRBJ2-7; TRBD1 might be the D (6 bases). Trimming removed 0 bases from V and 7 bases from J, with 16 bases in between. This CDR3 has 15 amino acids. Per germline, CDR1 MNHEY and CDR2 SVGAGI. The chain's CDR3 is CASSYSIAGAWEQYV. The DNA for the CDR3 is TGTGCCAGCAGTTACTCGATAGCAGGGGCGTGGGAGCAGTACGTC.

This clone was found a few times. In nucleotides, the CDR3 is TGTGCCAGCAGCGTAGGCGGGGGGGCAAACACCGGGGAGCTGTTTTTT. Translation: CASSVGGGANTGELFF. The chain employs TRBV9 and TRBJ2-2; 9 nucleotides match TRBD2. Looked up from germline, CDR1 is SGDLS and CDR2 is YYNGEE. This CDR3 comprises 16 residues. V gave up 0 bases and J gave up 2 bases; unmatched junction bases: 2.

The rearrangement links TRBV27 to TRBJ1-2; 9 bases agree with TRBD1. The germline gives CDR1 MNHEY, CDR2 SMNVEV (reference sequence). CDR3 size: 13 residues. The trim removed 7 bases at V and 5 bases at J, leaving 5 bases unmatched. CDR3 nucleotides: TGTGCCAGCACTCCCGGACAGGGGTATGGCTACACCTTC. Encoded protein: CASTPGQGYGYTF.

The chain has TRBV10-3 and TRBJ2-7; possible D gene TRBD1, 6 bases. V was clipped by 2 bases and J by 1 base, with 12 bases between them. The length of the CDR3 is 15 residues. From germline, CDR1 is ENHRY and CDR2 SYGVKD. CDR3 DNA sequence: TGTGCCATCAGTGAGGGACGCAGGGGATCCTACGAGCAGTACTTC. It codes for CAISEGRRGSYEQYF.

This sequence joins TRBV28 and TRBJ2-7; TRBD1 might be the D (5 bases). The V and J ends lost 5 bases and 1 base respectively, with 12 bases between them. The length of the CDR3 is 14 residues. In germline, CDR1 is MDHEN, CDR2 SYDVKM. CDR3 amino acids: CASSQSDSSYEQYV. CDR3 coding DNA: TGTGCCAGCAGTCAATCTGACAGTTCCTACGAGCAGTACGTC.

The chain has TRBV5-1 and TRBJ1-2; 7 bases map to TRBD1. The CDR3 totals 14 residues. Germline V gene lookup returns CDR1 SGHRS and CDR2 YFSETQ. The V and J ends lost 7 bases and 8 bases, in that order; junction bases with no gene match: 14. The chain's CDR3 is CASAELGTGVGYTF. CDR3 in DNA: TGCGCCAGCGCGGAGTTGGGAACAGGGGTGGGCTACACCTTC. The variable domain in full, completed from reference TRBV5-1 and TRBJ1-2, reads KAGVTQTPRYLIKTRGQQVTLSCSPISGHRSVSWYQQTPGQGLQFLFEYFSETQRNKGNFPGRFSGRQFSNSRSEMNVSTLELGDSALYLCASAELGTGVGYTFGSGTRLTVV.

This sequence joins TRBV2 and TRBJ2-5; D is perhaps TRBD1 (5 bases). The germline V gene has CDR1 SNHLY and CDR2 FYNNEI. The CDR3 has 14 residues. V was shortened by 5 bases and J by 3 bases, with 13 bases between the two germline ends. CDR3 protein: CASSIDRPKETQYF. In DNA form, the CDR3 reads TGTGCCAGCAGTATTGACAGACCCAAAGAGACCCAGTACTTC.

A single count supports this clone. The chain uses TRBV27 and TRBJ1-2; 11 positions agree with TRBD1. Per germline, CDR1 MNHEY and CDR2 SMNVEV (reference sequence). This CDR3 spans 16 amino acids. Trimming removed 5 bases from V and 8 bases from J; junction bases left unmatched: 13. The CDR3 DNA follows: TGTGCCAGCAGTCCTGGGACAGGGGGTGCCCGGGAGGGCTACACCTTC. This codes for CASSPGTGGAREGYTF.

As regards this clone: Its ends do not fully match the called genes, so a read error is possible. The chain links TRBV20-1 to TRBJ1-2, with 8 bases fitting TRBD1. The CDR3 contains 10 residues. Germline V lookup: CDR1 DFQATT, CDR2 SNEGSKA (reference sequence). The CDR3 nucleotides read TGCAGTGCTGGAGGAAGGACAGGGCCCTTC. Translation gives CSAGGRTGPF.

The V call is TRBV5-1, the J call TRBJ2-3, with 14 nucleotides matching TRBD2. J gave up 2 bases and V 1 base, and 6 bases lay outside the gene matches. This CDR3 is built from 18 residues. CDR1 and CDR2 from the germline V gene are SGHRS and YFSETQ. CDR3 bases: TGCGCCAGCAGCTTGCCCTCGGGACTAGCGGGGGCCACAGATACGCAGTATTTT. Translating it yields CASSLPSGLAGATDTQYF. The whole variable domain, remainder taken from reference TRBV5-1 and TRBJ2-3, is KAGVTQTPRYLIKTRGQQVTLSCSPISGHRSVSWYQQTPGQGLQFLFEYFSETQRNKGNFPGRFSGRQFSNSRSEMNVSTLELGDSALYLCASSLPSGLAGATDTQYFGPGTRLTVL.

The chain has TRBV7-6 and TRBJ2-6; TRBD1 aligns across 8 bases. This CDR3 comprises 17 residues. The germline V gene has CDR1 SGHVS and CDR2 FNYEAQ. V lost 4 bases to trimming and J lost 0 bases; unmatched junction nucleotides: 5. CDR3 region: CASSSRTGNSGANVLTF. The CDR3 DNA reads TGTGCCAGCAGCTCCCGGACAGGGAACTCTGGGGCCAACGTCCTGACTTTC.

The CDR3 is CASSSSIVGRGGELFF. For the CDR3, the DNA is TGTGCCAGCAGCTCCTCAATCGTGGGGCGGGGCGGGGAGCTGTTTTTT. The rearrangement joins TRBV11-2 to TRBJ2-2, with D perhaps TRBD2 (6 bases). CDR3 length equals 16 residues. With 4 bases removed from V and 7 bases from J, the gap between germline ends came to 19 bases. Germline V CDR1 and CDR2: SGHAT, FQNNGV.

The rearrangement joins TRBV16 to TRBJ1-2, with 10 positions matching TRBD1. The CDR3 extends over 16 amino acids. The germline gives CDR1 KGHSY, CDR2 FQNENV. J lost 4 bases, V lost 0 bases, and 5 bases had no gene match. For the CDR3, the DNA is TGTGCCAGCAGCCAATCGGGACAGGGGATAGCCTATGGCTACACCTTC. Its translation: CASSQSGQGIAYGYTF.

CDR3 nucleotide sequence: TGTGCCATCAGGAGGGCTGACACAGATACGCAGTATTTT. This sequence encodes CAIRRADTDTQYF. The rearrangement joins TRBV10-3 to TRBJ2-3; D possibly corresponds to TRBD2 (5 bases). CDR3 length equals 13 residues. CDR1 is ENHRY, CDR2 SYGVKD, per germline. Trimming took off 6 bases at V and 2 bases at J, with 9 bases between the two ends.

The J gene is TRBJ2-5, the V gene TRBV5-1, with D tentatively TRBD1 (7 bases). Trimming pared 5 bases from V and 5 bases from J, leaving 16 bases between. CDR1 is SGHRS and CDR2 is YFSETQ in the germline V gene. The CDR3 extends over 14 amino acids. DNA of the CDR3: TGCGCCAGCAGTTCCGGGGCAGGGGGGGAGACCCAGTACTTC. This codes for CASSSGAGGETQYF.

The V and J genes are TRBV24-1 and TRBJ2-3; 7 positions agree with TRBD2. In germline, CDR1 is KGHDR, CDR2 SFDVKD. Trimming at V came to 4 bases and at J to 5 bases, leaving 2 bases not matched to a gene. The CDR3 sequence is 13 residues long. The CDR3 bases are TGTGCCACCAGTGAGGGGGGGAGAGATACGCAGTATTTT. Amino acids: CATSEGGRDTQYF.

The J gene is TRBJ2-1, the V gene TRBV7-9; 10 bases match TRBD2. The germline CDR1 and CDR2 sequences are SEHNR and FQNEAQ (reference sequence). CDR3 length: 15 residues. V shed 5 bases and J 4 bases; nucleotides not matched to a gene: 5. The CDR3 nucleotides are TGTGCCAGCAGCCGCGGGACTAGCGCATACAATGAGCAGTTCTTC. Translation: CASSRGTSAYNEQFF.

This clone was found once. The chain is built from TRBV5-1 and TRBJ1-4; 8 positions agree with TRBD1. The CDR3 spans 14 residues. Germline V gene data show CDR1 as SGHRS and CDR2 as YFSETQ. Trimming cost V 3 bases and J 4 bases; bases outside gene matches: 2. CDR3 in amino acids: CASSSDRVNEKLFF. DNA of the CDR3: TGCGCCAGCAGCTCGGACAGGGTTAATGAAAAACTGTTTTTT.

V usage is TRBV7-6 and J usage is TRBJ2-6, with D tentatively TRBD1 (5 bases). Germline CDR1 is SGHVS and CDR2 is FNYEAQ. The ends were cut back, 4 bases at V and 1 base at J, with 14 bases in the middle. The CDR3 contains 17 residues. CDR3 coding DNA: TGTGCCAGCAGCTCCCCCCAGGGCCAATCTGGGGCCAACGTCCTGACTTTC. Its translation: CASSSPQGQSGANVLTF.